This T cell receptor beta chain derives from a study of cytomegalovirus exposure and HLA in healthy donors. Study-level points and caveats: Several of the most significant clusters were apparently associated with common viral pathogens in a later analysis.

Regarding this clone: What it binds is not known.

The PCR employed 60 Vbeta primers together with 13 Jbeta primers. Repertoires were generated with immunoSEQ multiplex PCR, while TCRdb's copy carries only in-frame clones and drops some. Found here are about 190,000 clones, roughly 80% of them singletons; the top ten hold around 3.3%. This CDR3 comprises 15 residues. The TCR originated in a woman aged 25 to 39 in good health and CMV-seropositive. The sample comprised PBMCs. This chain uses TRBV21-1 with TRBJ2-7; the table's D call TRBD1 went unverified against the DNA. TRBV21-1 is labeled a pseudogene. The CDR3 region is CASSIQGAGTREQYF. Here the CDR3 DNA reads TGTGCCAGCAGCATACAAGGGGCAGGTACCCGTGAGCAGTACTTC.